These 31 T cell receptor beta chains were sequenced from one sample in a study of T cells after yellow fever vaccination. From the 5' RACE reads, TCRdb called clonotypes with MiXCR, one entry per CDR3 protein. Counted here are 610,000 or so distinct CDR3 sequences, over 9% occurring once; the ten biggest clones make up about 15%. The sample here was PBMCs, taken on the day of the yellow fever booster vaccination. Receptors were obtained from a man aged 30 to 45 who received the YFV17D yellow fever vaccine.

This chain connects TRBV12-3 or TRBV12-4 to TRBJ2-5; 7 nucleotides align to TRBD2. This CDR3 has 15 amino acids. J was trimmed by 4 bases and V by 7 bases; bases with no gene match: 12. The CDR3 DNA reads TGTGCCAGCACTATGGGAGGGTCGGGAGGAGAGACCCAGTACTTC. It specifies CASTMGGSGGETQYF.

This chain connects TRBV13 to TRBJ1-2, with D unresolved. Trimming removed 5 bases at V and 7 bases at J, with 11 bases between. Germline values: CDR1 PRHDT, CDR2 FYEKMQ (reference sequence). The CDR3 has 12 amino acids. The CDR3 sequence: CASSLPGLGYTF. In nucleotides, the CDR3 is TGTGCCAGCAGCCTTCCCGGCCTTGGCTACACCTTC. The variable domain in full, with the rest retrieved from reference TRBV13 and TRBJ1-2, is AAGVIQSPRHLIKEKRETATLKCYPIPRHDTVYWYQQGPGQDPQFLISFYEKMQSDKGSIPDRFSAQQFSDYHSELNMSSLELGDSALYFCASSLPGLGYTFGSGTRLTVV.

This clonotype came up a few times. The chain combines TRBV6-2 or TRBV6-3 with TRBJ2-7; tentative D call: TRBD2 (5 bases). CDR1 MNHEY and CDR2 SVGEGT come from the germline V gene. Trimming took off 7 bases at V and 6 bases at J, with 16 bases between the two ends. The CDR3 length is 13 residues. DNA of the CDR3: TGTGCCAGCACCTTGGACTTGCGCTTCGAGCAGTACTTC. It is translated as CASTLDLRFEQYF.

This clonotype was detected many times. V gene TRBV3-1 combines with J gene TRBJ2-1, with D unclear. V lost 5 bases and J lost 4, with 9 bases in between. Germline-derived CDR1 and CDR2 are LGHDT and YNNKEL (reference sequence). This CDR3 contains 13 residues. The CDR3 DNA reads TGTGCCAGCAGCTCCCCTGGATACAATGAGCAGTTCTTC. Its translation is CASSSPGYNEQFF.

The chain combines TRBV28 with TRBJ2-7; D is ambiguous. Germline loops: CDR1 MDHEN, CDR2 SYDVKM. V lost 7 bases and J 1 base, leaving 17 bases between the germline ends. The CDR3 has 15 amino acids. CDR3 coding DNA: TGTGCCAGCAAGATGGGCCCGGAAGTATCCTACGAGCAGTACTTC. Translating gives CASKMGPEVSYEQYF.

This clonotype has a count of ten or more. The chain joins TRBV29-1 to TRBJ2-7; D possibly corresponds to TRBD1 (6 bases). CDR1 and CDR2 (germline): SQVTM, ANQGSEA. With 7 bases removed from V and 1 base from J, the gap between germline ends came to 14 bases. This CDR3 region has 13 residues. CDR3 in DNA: TGCAGCGCCGCCCCGACAGGTTCCTACGAGCAGTACTTC. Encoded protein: CSAAPTGSYEQYF.

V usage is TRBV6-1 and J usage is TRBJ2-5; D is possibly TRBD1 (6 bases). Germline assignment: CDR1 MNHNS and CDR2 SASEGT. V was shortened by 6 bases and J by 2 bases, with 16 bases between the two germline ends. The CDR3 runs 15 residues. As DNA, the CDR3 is TGTGCCAGCAGACCCTACAGGGTGGAGCAAGAGACCCAGTACTTC. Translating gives CASRPYRVEQETQYF.

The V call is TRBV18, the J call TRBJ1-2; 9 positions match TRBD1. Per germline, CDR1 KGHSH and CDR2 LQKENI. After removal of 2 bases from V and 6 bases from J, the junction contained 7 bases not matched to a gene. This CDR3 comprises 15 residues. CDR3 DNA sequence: TGTGCCAGCTCACCAAAATCACAGGGGGCTAATGGCTACACCTTC. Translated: CASSPKSQGANGYTF.

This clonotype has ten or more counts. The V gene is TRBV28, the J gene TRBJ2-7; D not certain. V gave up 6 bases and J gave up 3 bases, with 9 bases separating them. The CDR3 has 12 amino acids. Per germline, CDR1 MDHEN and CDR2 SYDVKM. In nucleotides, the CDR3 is TGTGCCAGCAGCTTACCGGGCTACGAGCAGTACTTC. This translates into CASSLPGYEQYF.

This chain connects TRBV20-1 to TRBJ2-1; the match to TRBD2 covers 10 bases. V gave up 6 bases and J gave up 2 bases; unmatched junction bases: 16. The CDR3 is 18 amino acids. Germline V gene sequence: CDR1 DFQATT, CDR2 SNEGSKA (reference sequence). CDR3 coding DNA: TGCAGTGCCCTTTCCGGGGCTAGCGGGAGTTTCCCCTACAATGAGCAGTTCTTC. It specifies CSALSGASGSFPYNEQFF.

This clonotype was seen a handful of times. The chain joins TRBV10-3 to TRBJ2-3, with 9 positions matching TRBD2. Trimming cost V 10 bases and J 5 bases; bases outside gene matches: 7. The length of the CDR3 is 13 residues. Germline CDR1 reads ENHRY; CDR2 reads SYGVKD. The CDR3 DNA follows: TGTGCCACCCGGGTAGCGGGAGAAGATACGCAGTATTTT. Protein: CATRVAGEDTQYF.

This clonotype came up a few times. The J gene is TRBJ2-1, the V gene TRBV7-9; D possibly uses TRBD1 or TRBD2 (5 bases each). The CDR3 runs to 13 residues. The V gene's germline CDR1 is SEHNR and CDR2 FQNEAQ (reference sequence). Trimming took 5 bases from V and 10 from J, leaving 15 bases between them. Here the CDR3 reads CASSDVPGREQFF. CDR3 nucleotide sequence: TGTGCCAGCAGCGACGTCCCGGGACGGGAGCAGTTCTTC. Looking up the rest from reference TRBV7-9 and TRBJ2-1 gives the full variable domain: DTGVSQNPRHKITKRGQNVTFRCDPISEHNRLYWYRQTLGQGPEFLTYFQNEAQLEKSRLLSDRFSAERPKGSFSTLEIQRTEQGDSAMYLCASSDVPGREQFFGPGTRLTVL.

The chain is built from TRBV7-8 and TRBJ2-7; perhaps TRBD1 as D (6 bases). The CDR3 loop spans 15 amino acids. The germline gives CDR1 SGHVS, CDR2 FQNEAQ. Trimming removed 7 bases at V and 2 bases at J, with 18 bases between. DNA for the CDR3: TGTGCCAGCAACCCCGAAGCCGGGACACCCTACGAGCAGTACTTC. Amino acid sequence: CASNPEAGTPYEQYF.

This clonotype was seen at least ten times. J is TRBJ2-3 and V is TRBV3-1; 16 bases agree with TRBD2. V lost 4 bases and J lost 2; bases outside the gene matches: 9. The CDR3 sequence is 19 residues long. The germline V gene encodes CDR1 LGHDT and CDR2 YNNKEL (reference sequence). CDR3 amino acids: CASSRGGLAGGKVTDTQYF. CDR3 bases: TGTGCCAGCAGCCGCGGGGGACTAGCGGGAGGGAAGGTCACAGATACGCAGTATTTT.

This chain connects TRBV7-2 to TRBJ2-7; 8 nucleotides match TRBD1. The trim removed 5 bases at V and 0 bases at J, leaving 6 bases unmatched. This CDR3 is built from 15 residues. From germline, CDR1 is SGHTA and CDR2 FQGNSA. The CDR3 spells CASSPGQVYSYEQYF. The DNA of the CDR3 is TGTGCCAGCAGCCCGGGACAGGTCTACTCCTACGAGCAGTACTTC.

CDR3 protein: CASSLENFLWTQYF. CDR3 bases: TGTGCCAGCAGCTTAGAGAATTTCCTTTGGACCCAGTACTTC. The V call is TRBV7-2, the J call TRBJ2-5; D is unclear. The germline V gene has CDR1 SGHTA and CDR2 FQGNSA. This CDR3 is built from 14 residues. V was cut by 1 base and J by 7 bases, with 13 bases left in between.

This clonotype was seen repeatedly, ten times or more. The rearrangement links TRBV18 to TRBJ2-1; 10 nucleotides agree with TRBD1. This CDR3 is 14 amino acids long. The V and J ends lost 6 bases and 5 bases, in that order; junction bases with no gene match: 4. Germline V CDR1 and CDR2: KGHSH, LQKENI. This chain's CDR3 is CASSPGTGDNEQFF. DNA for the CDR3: TGTGCCAGCTCTCCCGGGACAGGGGACAATGAGCAGTTCTTC.

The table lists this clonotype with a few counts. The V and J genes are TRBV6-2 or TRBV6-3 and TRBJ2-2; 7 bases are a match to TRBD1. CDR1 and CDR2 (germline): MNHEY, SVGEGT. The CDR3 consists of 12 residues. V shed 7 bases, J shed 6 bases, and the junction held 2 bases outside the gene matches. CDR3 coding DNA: TGTGCCAGCATGAGGGGGCCCGGGGAGCTGTTTTTT. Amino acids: CASMRGPGELFF.

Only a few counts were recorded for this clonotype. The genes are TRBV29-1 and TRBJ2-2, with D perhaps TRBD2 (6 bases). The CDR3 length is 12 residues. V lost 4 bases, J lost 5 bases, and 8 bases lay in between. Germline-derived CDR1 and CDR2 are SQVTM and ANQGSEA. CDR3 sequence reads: CSVGGGTGELFF. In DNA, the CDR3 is TGCAGCGTTGGAGGAGGGACCGGGGAGCTGTTTTTT.

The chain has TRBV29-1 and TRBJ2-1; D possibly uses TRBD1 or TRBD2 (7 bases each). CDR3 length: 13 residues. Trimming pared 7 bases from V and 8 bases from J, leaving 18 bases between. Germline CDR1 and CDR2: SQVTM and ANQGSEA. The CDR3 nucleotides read TGCAGCGGCTCGCAGGGGGGGTCCTATGAGCAGTTCTTC. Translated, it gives CSGSQGGSYEQFF.

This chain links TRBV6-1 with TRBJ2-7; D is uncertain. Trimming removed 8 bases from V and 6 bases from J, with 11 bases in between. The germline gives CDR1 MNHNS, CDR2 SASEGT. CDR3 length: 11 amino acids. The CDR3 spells CASGTVREQYF. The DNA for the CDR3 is TGTGCCAGCGGAACAGTGCGCGAGCAGTACTTC.

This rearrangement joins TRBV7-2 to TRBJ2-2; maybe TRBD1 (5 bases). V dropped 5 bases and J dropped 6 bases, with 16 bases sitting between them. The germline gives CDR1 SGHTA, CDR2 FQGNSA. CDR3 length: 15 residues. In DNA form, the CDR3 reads TGTGCCAGCAGCCAGATCGGTGGGGCGGCCGGGGAGCTGTTTTTT. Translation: CASSQIGGAAGELFF.

CDR3 region: CASSDRDRGDTGELFF. CDR3 bases: TGTGCCAGCAGCGACCGGGACAGGGGCGACACCGGGGAGCTGTTTTTT. The chain has TRBV11-2 and TRBJ2-2; 10 bases match TRBD1. The germline V gene has CDR1 SGHAT and CDR2 FQNNGV. The CDR3 is made up of 16 amino acids. V dropped 5 bases and J dropped 3; count of bases not matched to a gene: 6.

The CDR3 coding sequence is TGTGCCAGCAGTTACCACAGCGGGGAGCTGTTTTTT. This sequence encodes CASSYHSGELFF. The chain carries TRBV6-2 or TRBV6-3 and TRBJ2-2; D not certain. Germline V gene data show CDR1 as MNHEY and CDR2 as SVGEGT. CDR3 length: 12 amino acids. The V gene lost 2 bases and the J gene lost 7 bases, with 5 bases spanning the gap.

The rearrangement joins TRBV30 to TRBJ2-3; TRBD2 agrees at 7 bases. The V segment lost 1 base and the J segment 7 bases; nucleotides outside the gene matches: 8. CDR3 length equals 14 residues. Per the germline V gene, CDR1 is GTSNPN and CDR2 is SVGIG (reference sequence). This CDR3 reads CAWSAASGYNTQYF. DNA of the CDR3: TGTGCCTGGAGTGCGGCTAGCGGATATAATACGCAGTATTTT.

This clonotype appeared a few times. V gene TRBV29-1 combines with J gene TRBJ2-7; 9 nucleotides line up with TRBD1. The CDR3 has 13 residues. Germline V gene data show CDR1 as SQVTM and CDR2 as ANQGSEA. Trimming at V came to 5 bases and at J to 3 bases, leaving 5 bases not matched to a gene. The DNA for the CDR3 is TGCAGCGTTTGGAGGACAGGGGACTACGAGCAGTACTTC. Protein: CSVWRTGDYEQYF.

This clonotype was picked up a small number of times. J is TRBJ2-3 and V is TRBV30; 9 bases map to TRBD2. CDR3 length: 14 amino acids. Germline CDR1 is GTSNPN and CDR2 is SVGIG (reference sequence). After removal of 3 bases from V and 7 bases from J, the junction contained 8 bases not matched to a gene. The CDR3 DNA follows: TGTGCCTGGAGATCAGCGGGAGGTGGTTATACGCAGTATTTT. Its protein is CAWRSAGGGYTQYF. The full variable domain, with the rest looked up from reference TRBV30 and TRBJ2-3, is SQTIHQWPATLVQPVGSPLSLECTVEGTSNPNLYWYRQAAGRGLQLLFYSVGIGQISSEVPQNLSASRPQDRQFILSSKKLLLSDSGFYLCAWRSAGGGYTQYFGPGTRLTVL.

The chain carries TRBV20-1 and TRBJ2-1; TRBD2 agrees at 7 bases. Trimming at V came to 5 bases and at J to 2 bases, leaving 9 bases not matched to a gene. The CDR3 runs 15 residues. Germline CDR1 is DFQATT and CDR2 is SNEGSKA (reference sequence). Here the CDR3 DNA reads TGCAGTGCTGCTATTCCAGCGGGAACCTACAATGAGCAGTTCTTC. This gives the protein CSAAIPAGTYNEQFF.

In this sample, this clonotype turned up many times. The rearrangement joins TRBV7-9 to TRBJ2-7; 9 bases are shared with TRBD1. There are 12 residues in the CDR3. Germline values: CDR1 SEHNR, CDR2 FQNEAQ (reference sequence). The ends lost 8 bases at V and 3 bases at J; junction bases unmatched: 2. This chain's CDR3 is CASGTGYYEQYF. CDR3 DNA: TGTGCCAGCGGGACAGGGTACTACGAGCAGTACTTC.

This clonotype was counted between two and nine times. CDR3 in DNA: TGTGCCAGCAGCTATCGACAGGGAGTTGGGTACGAGCAGTACTTC. Its protein is CASSYRQGVGYEQYF. The chain recombines TRBV7-6 with TRBJ2-7; 7 bases map to TRBD1. There are 15 residues in the CDR3. V lost 4 bases to trimming and J lost 4 bases; unmatched junction nucleotides: 10. The germline V gene has CDR1 SGHVS and CDR2 FNYEAQ.

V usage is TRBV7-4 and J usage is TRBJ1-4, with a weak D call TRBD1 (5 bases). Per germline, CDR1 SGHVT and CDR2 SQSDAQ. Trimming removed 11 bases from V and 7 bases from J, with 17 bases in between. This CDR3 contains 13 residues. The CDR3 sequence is CAPPRDLGEKLFF. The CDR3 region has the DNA TGTGCCCCCCCCCGGGACCTCGGTGAAAAACTGTTTTTT. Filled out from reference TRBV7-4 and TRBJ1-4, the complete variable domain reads GAGVSQSPRYKVAKRGRDVALRCDSISGHVTLYWYRQTLGQGSEVLTYSQSDAQRDKSGRPSGRFSAERPERSVSTLKIQRTEQGDSAVYLCAPPRDLGEKLFFGSGTQLSVL.